A selection of T cell receptor beta chains follows, all from one sample in a study of control samples from healthy donors and cancer patients. Clones were sequenced by immunoSEQ multiplex PCR, and TCRdb holds only the in-frame ones, with some missing. This table holds approximately 87,000 clones, roughly nine tenths found once. Sequenced input: blood. Receptors were obtained from a woman aged 45-59 years in good health. The CDR3 runs from the conserved cysteine through the conserved F or W. A D gene is named only where the DNA matches it firmly. Rows may omit the clone size; those that give it use once, few, many or a size class.

TRBD2 TRBJ2-1 NA TRBV7-9 CASNLVRTSGRGGVNEQFF TGTGCCAGCAACTTAGTGCGGACTAGCGGGAGGGGAGGGGTCAATGAGCAGTTCTTC
NA TRBJ2-1 NA TRBV11-2 CASSNSRGRNEQFF TGTGCCAGCAGCAACAGCCGTGGGAGGAATGAGCAGTTCTTC
TRBD2 TRBJ2-1 NA TRBV6-2/TRBV6-3 CASSYSFGGTSYNEQFF TGTGCCAGCAGTTACTCTTTCGGGGGGACCTCCTACAATGAGCAGTTCTTC
NA TRBJ2-5 once TRBV5-4 CASSGAGARRETQYF TGTGCCAGCAGCGGGGCGGGGGCCCGGAGAGAGACCCAGTACTTC
TRBD1 TRBJ2-7 NA TRBV6-5 CASSYGGTGTSYEQYF TGTGCCAGCAGTTACGGTGGGACAGGCACTTCCTACGAGCAGTACTTC
TRBD1 TRBJ1-1 NA TRBV7-8 CASRDRGRIVTEAFF TGTGCCAGCAGAGACAGGGGGCGCATTGTCACTGAAGCTTTCTTT
TRBD1 TRBJ1-1 NA TRBV6-6 CASSYYRGDTEAFF TGTGCCAGCAGTTACTACAGGGGTGACACTGAAGCTTTCTTT
TRBD1 TRBJ1-6 NA TRBV5-1 CASSQGQDVSPLHF TGCGCCAGCAGTCAAGGACAGGACGTTTCACCCCTCCACTTT
NA TRBJ1-1 NA TRBV2 CASSVGGRVSEAFF TGTGCCAGTAGCGTCGGGGGGCGAGTGTCTGAAGCTTTCTTT
TRBD1 TRBJ1-5 NA TRBV18 CASSRGQGGGQPQHF TGTGCCAGCTCACGAGGACAGGGTGGGGGTCAGCCCCAGCATTTT
NA TRBJ2-7 NA TRBV4-2 CASSQVRRVHEQYF TGTGCCAGCAGCCAAGTGAGGAGGGTCCACGAGCAGTACTTC
TRBD1 TRBJ1-1 NA TRBV2 CASRDRGFVMIAEAFF TGTGCCAGCAGGGACAGGGGATTCGTAATGATTGCTGAAGCTTTCTTT
TRBD1 TRBJ2-6 NA TRBV10-3 CAISERDRSGANVLTF TGTGCCATCAGTGAACGGGACAGGTCTGGGGCCAACGTCCTGACTTTC
NA TRBJ2-7 NA TRBV6-6 CASTPRASYYEQYF TGTGCCAGCACCCCGAGGGCAAGCTACTACGAGCAGTACTTC
NA TRBJ1-2 NA TRBV19 CASSQPGFSYGYTF TGTGCCAGTAGTCAGCCCGGGTTTTCCTATGGCTACACCTTC
TRBD2 TRBJ2-7 NA TRBV7-2 CASSLAGAGTSGGNEQYF TGTGCCAGCAGCTTAGCGGGGGCCGGGACTAGCGGGGGTAACGAGCAGTACTTC
TRBD2 TRBJ2-1 NA TRBV5-8 CASSLSGGVGNEQFF TGTGCCAGCAGCCTTAGCGGGGGGGTAGGCAATGAGCAGTTCTTC
NA TRBJ2-2 NA TRBV3-1/TRBV3-2 CASSQEGGELFF TGTGCCAGCAGCCAAGAGGGCGGGGAGCTGTTTTTT
TRBD1 TRBJ1-4 NA TRBV28 CASSSPLGGTGVGNEKLFF TGTGCCAGCAGTTCCCCGTTAGGAGGGACAGGGGTGGGTAATGAAAAACTGTTTTTT
TRBD2 TRBJ2-1 NA TRBV3-1/TRBV3-2 CASSRTSGLYNEQFF TGTGCCAGCAGTCGGACTAGCGGGCTTTACAATGAGCAGTTCTTC
NA TRBJ1-3 NA TRBV6-4 CASSDPRREPGNTIYF TGTGCCAGCAGTGACCCTAGAAGGGAACCTGGAAACACCATATATTTT
TRBD1 TRBJ1-4 NA TRBV7-2 CASSLSSGGNEKLFF TGTGCCAGCAGCTTAAGCTCAGGGGGGAATGAAAAACTGTTTTTT
TRBD1 TRBJ2-7 NA TRBV7-9 CASSLGQGASSYYEQYF TGTGCCAGCAGCTTAGGACAGGGGGCGTCCTCCTACTACGAGCAGTACTTC
NA TRBJ1-1 NA TRBV7-3 CASSSGTGTEAFF TGTGCCAGCAGCTCCGGGACGGGGACTGAAGCTTTCTTT
NA TRBJ1-2 NA TRBV7-8 CASSRDEEGYTF TGTGCCAGCAGCAGGGACGAGGAAGGCTACACCTTC
TRBD1 TRBJ1-5 NA TRBV28 CASSSGGDGNQPQHF TGTGCCAGCAGTTCAGGGGGCGACGGCAATCAGCCCCAGCATTTT
NA TRBJ1-2 once TRBV5-1 CASSLSGDYGYTF TGCGCCAGCAGCTTGTCCGGGGACTATGGCTACACCTTC
TRBD1 TRBJ2-7 NA TRBV6-5 CASMRQGDEQYF TGTGCCAGCATGAGACAGGGGGACGAGCAGTACTTC
TRBD1 TRBJ1-2 NA TRBV5-6 CASSPLPGQGRFNGYTF TGTGCCAGCAGCCCACTTCCCGGACAGGGAAGATTCAATGGCTACACCTTC
TRBD2 TRBJ2-3 NA TRBV19 CASSNQRGGLGTDTQYF TGTGCCAGTAGCAACCAACGGGGGGGGCTGGGCACAGATACGCAGTATTTT
NA TRBJ2-5 NA TRBV6-5 CASSYSPNQETQYF TGTGCCAGCAGTTACTCTCCGAACCAAGAGACCCAGTACTTC
NA TRBJ2-5 NA TRBV19 CASSIFRDETQYF TGTGCCAGTAGTATTTTCAGGGACGAGACCCAGTACTTC
NA TRBJ2-7 NA TRBV7-3 CASSLGRADEQYF TGTGCCAGCAGCTTAGGGAGAGCGGACGAGCAGTACTTC
TRBD1 TRBJ1-2 NA TRBV27 CASSSTGAANYGYTF TGTGCCAGCAGTTCGACAGGGGCCGCTAACTATGGCTACACCTTC
NA TRBJ1-1 NA TRBV20-1 CSASAGRDTEAFF TGCAGTGCTAGTGCAGGGAGGGACACTGAAGCTTTCTTT
TRBD2 TRBJ2-2 NA TRBV4-2 CASSQQGLAGGLDGELFF TGTGCCAGCAGCCAACAGGGACTAGCGGGGGGGCTGGACGGGGAGCTGTTTTTT
TRBD1 TRBJ1-2 NA TRBV6-5 CASIITGGVGGYTF TGTGCCAGCATCATCACAGGGGGCGTAGGAGGCTACACCTTC
NA TRBJ1-5 NA TRBV2 CASSSRTNQPQHF TGTGCCAGCAGTTCCCGGACTAATCAGCCCCAGCATTTT
NA TRBJ1-1 NA TRBV12-3/TRBV12-4 CASTSDTEAFF TGTGCCAGCACCTCGGACACTGAAGCTTTCTTT
NA TRBJ2-2 NA TRBV21-1 CASSKEGKTSGAEGELFF TGTGCCAGCAGCAAAGAGGGAAAAACTAGCGGGGCGGAGGGGGAGCTGTTTTTT
NA TRBJ1-3 NA TRBV19 CASSEVFGGNTIYF TGTGCCAGTAGCGAGGTCTTCGGTGGAAACACCATATATTTT